The clone carrying this TCR beta chain was picked up a small number of times. Its antigen remains unidentified. TCRdb re-derived calls from the RT-PCR reads in MiXCR, one entry per CDR3 protein. The sample lists a few hundred thousand distinct CDR3 sequences, about 20% seen once, with 10% in the top ten. This specimen comes from a study of response to subunit inactivated influenza vaccine. General study findings and limits: Every seasonal influenza vaccination brings in few new T cells, the authors suggested.

This CDR3 has 17 residues. CDR1 is MNHEY, CDR2 SVGAGI, per germline. V lost 1 base to trimming and J lost 3 bases; unmatched junction nucleotides: 6. The chain recombines TRBV6-5 with TRBJ1-6; TRBD1 matches at 7 bases. The sample consisted of PBMCs from blood, taken about 19 months after vaccination. The sequence came from a man aged 50 to 75 who received an inactivated influenza vaccine. This chain's CDR3 is CASSYYHRGFYNSPLHF. In DNA, the CDR3 is TGTGCCAGCAGTTACTACCACAGGGGATTCTATAATTCACCCCTCCACTTT.